This T cell receptor (beta chain) stems from a study of blood T cell repertoires in COVID-19. Study information: Researchers got acute and convalescent COVID-19 samples from the United States, Italy and Spain. T cells, B-cell-depleted T cells, or PBMCs supplied cDNA or gDNA.

V lost 5 bases, J lost 1 base, and 10 bases stayed unmatched. In germline, CDR1 is SGHTA, CDR2 FQGTGA. CDR3 length equals 17 residues. Source study methods: Nucleated cell counts were estimated from reference gene primer amplification. The table came from immunoSEQ multiplex PCR; TCRdb's copy has only in-frame clones and leaves some out. V, J and clone size are those of that table, while D and trimming were read from the DNA. The sample consists of about 18,000 clones, 87% of them appearing once. Sequencing was carried out using peripheral blood. This chain joins TRBV7-3 and TRBJ2-1; 8 nucleotides align to TRBD1. This TCR was recovered from a human donor in a cohort sampled during active COVID-19. The donor label of this sample is uncertain. This chain's CDR3 is CASSPLPTGVSYNEQFF. The CDR3 bases are TGTGCCAGCAGCCCGCTTCCGACAGGGGTTTCCTACAATGAGCAGTTCTTC.